This T cell receptor beta chain was documented in a study of T cell responses to AZD1222 COVID-19 vaccine. Broader study findings: Donors skewed white British and female; clonal diversity was possibly underestimated.

The CDR3 is 16 residues long. Between the trimmed V and J ends, which lost 2 bases and 8 bases, there was a span of 18 bases. Germline V lookup: CDR1 MNHNY, CDR2 SVGAGI (reference sequence). Only in-frame clones appear in the TCRdb table, and some are missing; sequencing was by immunoSEQ multiplex PCR. Among about 130,000 clones listed, more than 85% were seen once. This clone was seen once. Its cognate antigen is unknown. Sequencing was performed on peripheral blood, taken on day 0 of AZD1222 vaccination. This TCR was sampled from an adult in good health. V is TRBV6-6 and J is TRBJ1-4, with no clear D. CDR3 region: CASSYSGRTGGEKLFF. The DNA of the CDR3 is TGTGCCAGCAGTTACAGTGGACGTACTGGAGGCGAAAAACTGTTTTTT.